The 9 T cell receptor beta chains below all came from one sample that was sequenced in a study of cytomegalovirus exposure and HLA in healthy donors (dated by TCRdb to about 2017). The library was produced with the immunoSEQ multiplex PCR assay. TCRdb obtained this table from immuneACCESS and retained in-frame rearrangements with V and J assigned. These tables miss some clones; where compared with another copy, unresolved V genes account for less than half of the shortfall, and the remainder is unexplained. Across this sample there are about 150,000 clones, with about 86% seen only once. The ten most abundant clones make up approximately 2.2% of the sample. The sample taken for sequencing was PBMCs. The receptors derive from a human donor in good health.

J is TRBJ1-2 and V is TRBV7-9; 10 bases map to TRBD1. Germline CDR1 SEHNR, CDR2 FQNEAQ (reference sequence). This CDR3 is built from 16 residues. Germline trimming cut 5 bases from V and 1 base from J; bases unmatched to any gene: 7. CDR3 loop: CASSTDRTGGNYGYTF. CDR3 coding DNA: TGTGCCAGCAGCACAGATAGGACAGGGGGTAACTATGGCTACACCTTC.

A single count supports this clone. J is TRBJ1-4 and V is TRBV9, with 9 bases identical to TRBD1. J gave up 8 bases and V 5 bases, and 1 base lay outside the gene matches. The CDR3 has 12 residues. The V gene's germline CDR1 is SGDLS and CDR2 YYNGEE. DNA for the CDR3: TGTGCCAGCAGGGGGACAGGGGAAAAACTGTTTTTT. Its protein product is CASRGTGEKLFF.

The chain uses TRBV10-1 and TRBJ1-2, with 10 bases that match TRBD1. Germline-derived CDR1 and CDR2 are WNHNN and SYGVQD (reference sequence). Losses at the gene ends were 10 bases for V and 4 bases for J; bases not matched to a gene: 6. The CDR3 spans 13 residues. The CDR3 nucleotides read TGCGCCACTGACAGGGGGCCTTGCTATGGCTACACCTTC. This encodes CATDRGPCYGYTF.

The J gene is TRBJ2-6, the V gene TRBV7-9, with TRBD1 matching 10 bases. V gave up 6 bases and J gave up 2 bases; unmatched junction bases: 4. The CDR3 sequence is 16 residues long. CDR1 SEHNR and CDR2 FQNEAQ come from the germline V gene (reference sequence). This chain's CDR3 is CASSRQGAPGANVLTF. CDR3 sequence (DNA): TGTGCCAGCAGTCGACAGGGGGCGCCTGGGGCCAACGTCCTGACTTTC.

V gene TRBV27 combines with J gene TRBJ1-3, with TRBD1 matching 8 bases. Germline V CDR1 and CDR2: MNHEY, SMNVEV (reference sequence). V was clipped by 8 bases and J by 2 bases; unmatched bases: 5. This CDR3 contains 14 residues. The CDR3 spells CASATTGAGNTIYF. CDR3 nucleotides: TGTGCCAGCGCTACGACAGGGGCTGGAAACACCATATATTTT.

This clone is a singleton in its sample. The chain joins TRBV5-1 to TRBJ2-2, with a tentative D call TRBD2 (5 bases). V dropped 4 bases and J dropped 4 bases, with 17 bases sitting between them. The length of the CDR3 is 16 residues. Germline V lookup: CDR1 SGHRS, CDR2 YFSETQ. As DNA, the CDR3 is TGCGCCAGCAGCACGATCGCCGGGGTGGGCACCGGGGAGCTGTTTTTT. It translates to CASSTIAGVGTGELFF. The full variable domain, completed using reference TRBV5-1 and TRBJ2-2, is KAGVTQTPRYLIKTRGQQVTLSCSPISGHRSVSWYQQTPGQGLQFLFEYFSETQRNKGNFPGRFSGRQFSNSRSEMNVSTLELGDSALYLCASSTIAGVGTGELFFGEGSRLTVL.

The chain recombines TRBV19 with TRBJ2-2; D is possibly TRBD2 (5 bases). This CDR3 has 14 amino acids. The V and J ends lost 3 bases and 6 bases respectively, with 11 bases between them. Germline CDR1 and CDR2: LNHDA and SQIVND (reference sequence). The CDR3 loop is CASSIGLSSGELFF. In nucleotides, the CDR3 is TGTGCCAGTAGTATCGGACTGAGTTCCGGGGAGCTGTTTTTT.

This sequence joins TRBV7-9 and TRBJ2-1; a weak D match, TRBD1 (5 bases). Trimming removed 5 bases from V and 8 bases from J, with 16 bases in between. This CDR3 spans 14 amino acids. Germline V CDR1 and CDR2: SEHNR, FQNEAQ (reference sequence). Here the CDR3 DNA reads TGTGCCAGCAGCCAGAGAACCAGGGTTTATGAGCAGTTCTTC. Protein: CASSQRTRVYEQFF.

On this clone itself: Distinct nucleotide sequences in the sample also encode this CDR3. Here the CDR3 reads CASSLVVSGSYEQYF. CDR3 coding DNA: TGCGCCAGCAGCTTGGTTGTTAGCGGGAGTTACGAGCAGTACTTC. The chain employs TRBV5-1 and TRBJ2-7; the match to TRBD2 covers 9 bases. J gave up 4 bases and V 0 bases, and 5 bases lay outside the gene matches. CDR3 length: 15 amino acids. Germline CDR1 SGHRS, CDR2 YFSETQ. The full variable domain, rest sourced from reference TRBV5-1 and TRBJ2-7, is KAGVTQTPRYLIKTRGQQVTLSCSPISGHRSVSWYQQTPGQGLQFLFEYFSETQRNKGNFPGRFSGRQFSNSRSEMNVSTLELGDSALYLCASSLVVSGSYEQYFGPGTRLTVT.